These 25 T cell receptor beta chains were all obtained from the same sample, sequenced in a study of T cell responses to AZD1222 COVID-19 vaccine. Clones were sequenced by immunoSEQ multiplex PCR, and TCRdb holds only the in-frame ones, with some missing. The sample lists 120,000 to 150,000 clones; approximately 93% were seen once. The sample consisted of peripheral blood, taken on day 0 of MenACWY control vaccination. The source is an adult in good health.

The rearrangement joins TRBV7-8 to TRBJ2-1, with D perhaps TRBD2 (6 bases). Trimming took off 1 base at V and 6 bases at J, with 22 bases between the two ends. CDR1 and CDR2 from the germline V gene are SGHVS and FQNEAQ. The CDR3 sequence is 18 residues long. The DNA for the CDR3 is TGTGCCAGCAGCTTAGAGGGCTTGGAGACTAGGATTTCCAATGAGCAGTTCTTC. Translated: CASSLEGLETRISNEQFF.

The chain employs TRBV2 and TRBJ1-1, with TRBD1 identical over 11 bases. Unmatched junction bases numbered 7, after V lost 7 bases and J lost 3 bases. The CDR3 contains 15 residues. Germline-derived CDR1 and CDR2 are SNHLY and FYNNEI. The CDR3 sequence is CASMRRTGGYTEAFF. CDR3 DNA sequence: TGTGCCAGCATGCGGCGGACAGGGGGCTACACTGAAGCTTTCTTT.

The CDR3 region is CASSLTGVNTEAFF. CDR3 nucleotides: TGTGCCAGCAGCTTAACAGGCGTGAACACTGAAGCTTTCTTT. The chain has TRBV7-9 and TRBJ1-1, with D perhaps matching TRBD1 (5 bases). CDR3 length equals 14 residues. The V and J ends lost 2 bases and 0 bases respectively, with 7 bases between them. Per the germline V gene, CDR1 is SEHNR and CDR2 is FQNEAQ (reference sequence).

The chain has TRBV7-3 and TRBJ1-4; tentative D call: TRBD1 (6 bases). Germline V gene lookup returns CDR1 SGHTA and CDR2 FQGTGA. The CDR3 consists of 14 residues. Trimming pared 4 bases from V and 8 bases from J, leaving 14 bases between. CDR3 protein: CASSSGTQGEKLFF. CDR3 DNA sequence: TGTGCCAGCAGCTCCGGGACACAGGGAGAAAAACTGTTTTTT.

V usage is TRBV19 and J usage is TRBJ1-1, with D unresolved. V shed 5 bases and J shed 7 bases, with 17 bases lying between them. Germline V gene lookup returns CDR1 LNHDA and CDR2 SQIVND (reference sequence). This CDR3 comprises 14 residues. The CDR3 DNA sequence: TGTGCCAGTAGTCCCTTGTTCGCTGTGGGTGAAGCTTTCTTT. It is translated as CASSPLFAVGEAFF.

V gene TRBV6-6 combines with J gene TRBJ2-1; no firm D call. Germline V gives CDR1 MNHNY, CDR2 SVGAGI (reference sequence). V lost 6 bases and J 0 bases, leaving 15 bases between the germline ends. The CDR3 has 16 amino acids. CDR3 in amino acids: CASSPSGPSSYNEQFF. DNA for the CDR3: TGTGCCAGCAGCCCCTCCGGCCCGAGCTCCTACAATGAGCAGTTCTTC.

The rearrangement joins TRBV15 to TRBJ2-7; D not resolved. The CDR3 extends over 13 amino acids. Germline V gives CDR1 LNHNV, CDR2 YYDKDF (reference sequence). V was pared by 0 bases and J by 2 bases, with 5 bases between. The CDR3 reads CATSRDLTYEQYF. The CDR3 DNA reads TGTGCCACCAGCAGAGATTTAACCTACGAGCAGTACTTC.

The CDR3 bases are TGTGCCAGCAGCCAAGCCGCGACCTGGAGCTATGGCTACACCTTC. Translating gives CASSQAATWSYGYTF. The V gene is TRBV3-1 (or the pseudogene TRBV3-2), the J gene TRBJ1-2; D is unclear. The CDR3 length is 15 residues. Germline V CDR1 and CDR2: LGHDT, YNNKEL (reference sequence). Trimming stripped 1 base from V and 4 bases from J, with 13 bases between.

The sample holds one count of this clone. The chain couples TRBV4-3 to TRBJ2-2, with TRBD2 identical over 10 bases. V lost 0 bases and J lost 0; bases outside the gene matches: 7. Germline V lookup: CDR1 LGHNA, CDR2 YSLEER. The CDR3 covers 19 residues. The CDR3 bases are TGCGCCAGCAGCCAAGATAAGCTAGCGGGGGCCACGAACACCGGGGAGCTGTTTTTT. It codes for CASSQDKLAGATNTGELFF.

V is TRBV7-2 and J is TRBJ2-2, with D possibly matching TRBD2 (5 bases). The germline V and J ends were trimmed by 5 bases and 7 bases, with 20 bases remaining between them. Germline V CDR1 and CDR2: SGHTA, FQGNSA. The CDR3 loop spans 16 amino acids. The DNA of the CDR3 is TGTGCCAGCAGCCGGAGAACGGGGTTATCCGGCGGGGAGCTGTTTTTT. Encoded protein: CASSRRTGLSGGELFF.

CDR3: CASSPNSNQPQHF. CDR3 sequence (DNA): TGCGCCAGCAGCCCAAATAGCAATCAGCCCCAGCATTTT. The chain combines TRBV5-1 with TRBJ1-5, with D uncertain. V was clipped by 4 bases and J by 0 bases, with 5 bases between them. This CDR3 comprises 13 residues. The germline V gene encodes CDR1 SGHRS and CDR2 YFSETQ.

The chain couples TRBV3-1 (or the pseudogene TRBV3-2) to TRBJ2-5; 10 bases line up with TRBD2. V lost 0 bases, J lost 3 bases, and 1 base stayed unmatched. The germline V gene encodes CDR1 LGHDT and CDR2 YNNKEL (reference sequence). The CDR3 consists of 15 residues. The chain's CDR3 is CASSQDGLAEETQYF. In nucleotides, the CDR3 is TGTGCCAGCAGCCAAGACGGACTAGCGGAAGAGACCCAGTACTTC.

The V and J genes are TRBV3-1 (or the pseudogene TRBV3-2) and TRBJ1-3, with TRBD1 as a possible D gene (6 bases). The CDR3 sequence is 17 residues long. V was trimmed by 2 bases and J by 0 bases, leaving 14 bases between them. Germline-derived CDR1 and CDR2 are LGHDT and YNNKEL (reference sequence). DNA for the CDR3: TGTGCCAGCAGCCAATTACACAGGGATCCCTCTGGAAACACCATATATTTT. Residues: CASSQLHRDPSGNTIYF.

The chain combines TRBV3-1 (or the pseudogene TRBV3-2) with TRBJ1-1; D ambiguous. The V gene's germline CDR1 is LGHDT and CDR2 YNNKEL (reference sequence). This CDR3 has 14 residues. Trimming removed 1 base from V and 5 bases from J, with 11 bases in between. The CDR3: CASSQGPRRTEAFF. Here the CDR3 DNA reads TGTGCCAGCAGCCAAGGGCCCCGCCGGACTGAAGCTTTCTTT.

The J gene is TRBJ1-1, the V gene TRBV29-1, with D unresolved. Trimming shortened V by 7 bases and J by 1 base, and 4 bases separated the two germline ends. The CDR3 spans 10 residues. Germline CDR1 reads SQVTM; CDR2 reads ANQGSEA. The CDR3 loop reads CSGANTEAFF. Here the CDR3 DNA reads TGCAGCGGGGCGAACACTGAAGCTTTCTTT.

The V call is TRBV18, the J call TRBJ1-1, with TRBD1 matching over 9 bases. This CDR3 is 11 amino acids long. From germline, CDR1 is KGHSH and CDR2 LQKENI. J lost 8 bases, V lost 9 bases, and 4 bases had no gene match. The CDR3 nucleotides are TGTGCCAGTCGACAGGGGGAGGAAGCTTTCTTT. Protein product: CASRQGEEAFF. Complete variable domain (other parts from reference TRBV18 and TRBJ1-1): NAGVMQNPRHLVRRRGQEARLRCSPMKGHSHVYWYRQLPEEGLKFMVYLQKENIIDESGMPKERFSAEFPKEGPSILRIQQVVRGDSAAYFCASRQGEEAFFGQGTRLTVV.

The chain recombines TRBV7-6 with TRBJ1-1; D gene ambiguous. Germline V gene data show CDR1 as SGHVS and CDR2 as FNYEAQ. The CDR3 length is 17 residues. V was pared by 4 bases and J by 1 base, with 19 bases between. The CDR3 region has the DNA TGTGCCAGCAGCTGGGGTCCTGGGATCTCGAGGAACACTGAAGCTTTCTTT. Protein sequence: CASSWGPGISRNTEAFF.

The chain employs TRBV30 and TRBJ1-1; no definite D call. V gave up 5 bases and J gave up 11 bases, with 15 bases separating them. This CDR3 is 11 amino acids long. Germline CDR1 GTSNPN, CDR2 SVGIG (reference sequence). The CDR3 spells CAWGVGRFAFF. The CDR3 bases are TGTGCCTGGGGGGTAGGCAGGTTCGCTTTCTTT.

This chain links TRBV19 with TRBJ2-2; possible D gene TRBD1, 6 bases. CDR3 length equals 15 residues. Germline V CDR1 and CDR2: LNHDA, SQIVND (reference sequence). The germline V and J ends were trimmed by 8 bases and 6 bases, with 19 bases remaining between them. In DNA form, the CDR3 reads TGTGCCAGTGTCCCAGGGGTTGGGTCGTCCGGGGAGCTGTTTTTT. Translated, it gives CASVPGVGSSGELFF.

This clone was recorded once. The V gene is TRBV3-1 (or the pseudogene TRBV3-2), the J gene TRBJ2-1; 9 positions match TRBD2. Germline CDR1 is LGHDT and CDR2 is YNNKEL (reference sequence). The CDR3 consists of 16 residues. With V trimmed by 4 bases and J by 2 bases, 6 bases remained unmatched. DNA of the CDR3: TGTGCCAGCAGCCTCTCTGGCGGGAGGGCCTACAATGAGCAGTTCTTC. It is translated as CASSLSGGRAYNEQFF.

The chain uses TRBV24-1 and TRBJ2-7; D uncertain. V was shortened by 5 bases and J by 0 bases, with 7 bases between the two germline ends. CDR1 and CDR2 (germline): KGHDR, SFDVKD. This CDR3 contains 13 residues. The CDR3 region is CATSASYSYEQYF. In DNA, the CDR3 is TGTGCCACCAGTGCTTCGTACTCCTACGAGCAGTACTTC.

The V and J genes are TRBV13 and TRBJ1-1; D is unclear. Germline assignment: CDR1 PRHDT and CDR2 FYEKMQ (reference sequence). V shed 5 bases and J shed 3 bases, with 10 bases lying between them. This CDR3 region has 13 residues. CDR3 sequence (DNA): TGTGCCAGCAGCCGGGGTCGTGACACTGAAGCTTTCTTT. Translation gives CASSRGRDTEAFF.

The chain employs TRBV14 and TRBJ2-1, with D perhaps matching TRBD2 (6 bases). The CDR3 is 17 residues long. Germline CDR1 is SGHDN and CDR2 is FVKESK. The V gene lost 3 bases and the J gene lost 5 bases, with 20 bases spanning the gap. The CDR3 DNA reads TGTGCCAGCAGCCAGGCCGTAAGCGGGCGTTCGAACAATGAGCAGTTCTTC. This gives the protein CASSQAVSGRSNNEQFF.

The chain is built from TRBV4-3 and TRBJ1-1; perhaps TRBD1 as D (5 bases). There are 16 residues in the CDR3. Germline assignment: CDR1 LGHNA and CDR2 YSLEER. Trimming shortened V by 0 bases and J by 7 bases, and 18 bases separated the two germline ends. The CDR3 sequence is CASSQEASARGDEAFF. For the CDR3, the DNA is TGCGCCAGCAGCCAAGAGGCGTCCGCTCGGGGGGATGAAGCTTTCTTT.

The chain joins TRBV5-8 to TRBJ1-1; 7 bases match TRBD1. The CDR3 loop spans 16 amino acids. Germline assignment: CDR1 SGHTS and CDR2 YDEGEE. The V segment lost 5 bases and the J segment 0 bases; nucleotides outside the gene matches: 10. The CDR3 DNA follows: TGTGCCAGCAGTTTACAGGGGAGGGGGATGAACACTGAAGCTTTCTTT. Amino acids: CASSLQGRGMNTEAFF.